A selection of T cell receptor beta chains follows, all from one sample in a study of identical twins' blood T cells. TCRdb fed the 5' RACE reads into MiXCR, producing one record per CDR3 protein. Of 350,000 to 450,000 distinct CDR3 sequences in the sample, over 25% are singletons; the top ten hold about 6.1%. The material sequenced was PBMCs. All receptors derive from a woman aged 18-49 years in good health. Each CDR3 is given with its conserved first and last residue. D genes are given only for firm matches. Clone size is given for some rows only: seen once, a few or many times, or a class if the clone is expanded.

TRBV10-3	TRBJ1-1	few	NA	CAISESVGGANTGAFF	TGTGCCATCAGTGAGTCCGTGGGTGGGGCGAACACGGGAGCTTTCTTT
TRBV5-1	TRBJ1-2	few	TRBD1	CASSTTGGGYTF	TGCGCCAGCAGCACCACAGGGGGCGGCTACACCTTC
TRBV5-4	TRBJ1-1	many	NA	CASSSVAENTEAFF	TGTGCCAGCAGCTCGGTAGCGGAGAACACTGAAGCTTTCTTT
TRBV27	TRBJ1-1	NA	NA	CASSLSGGAGLRSRNTEAFF	TGTGCCAGCAGTTTATCGGGGGGTGCCGGGCTGAGGTCCCGGAACACTGAAGCTTTCTTT
TRBV20-1	TRBJ2-3	NA	NA	CSAPMGGANTDTQYF	TGCAGTGCCCCGATGGGGGGAGCGAACACAGATACGCAGTATTTT
TRBV20-1	TRBJ1-1	NA	NA	CSAVPRDRASTEAFF	TGCAGTGCTGTCCCGCGAGACCGCGCTTCGACTGAAGCTTTCTTT
TRBV24-1	TRBJ2-3	NA	NA	CATSDSRTGTDTQYF	TGTGCCACCAGTGATTCTCGGACGGGCACAGATACGCAGTATTTT
TRBV10-3	TRBJ2-3	NA	TRBD2	CASEPGGRGRDTQYF	TGTGCCTCAGAACCGGGCGGGAGAGGTAGAGATACGCAGTATTTT
TRBV29-1	TRBJ1-1	NA	NA	CSVAGQDVTEAFF	TGCAGCGTTGCGGGCCAGGACGTCACTGAAGCTTTCTTT
TRBV7-2	TRBJ2-7	NA	NA	CASSSSNSYEQYF	TGTGCCAGCAGCTCATCAAACTCCTACGAGCAGTACTTC
TRBV5-1	TRBJ2-2	many	NA	CASSLGQVNTGELFF	TGCGCCAGCAGCTTGGGACAGGTGAACACCGGGGAGCTGTTTTTT
TRBV2	TRBJ1-5	few	NA	CASSKEGYSNQPQHF	TGTGCCAGCAGTAAAGAGGGGTATAGCAATCAGCCCCAGCATTTT
TRBV12-3/TRBV12-4	TRBJ2-3	once	NA	CATGTTDTQYF	TGTGCCACCGGGACCACAGATACGCAGTATTTT